This T cell receptor (beta chain) was obtained from a study of tissue T cells after allogeneic stem cell transplantation. Only in-frame clones appear in the TCRdb table, and some are missing; sequencing was by immunoSEQ multiplex PCR. The repertoire holds about 26,000 clones, roughly nine tenths seen once, with 1.5% to 2% in the top ten. The germline CDR1 and CDR2 sequences are SGHTA and FQGNSA. This CDR3 is built from 15 residues. V lost 5 bases, J lost 6 bases, and 20 bases lay in between. The specimen comprised blood, sampled before transplantation. The V gene is TRBV7-2, the J gene TRBJ2-7; TRBD2 is a possible D gene (6 bases). The clonotype comes from a male donor older than 55 who later had graft-versus-host disease after an allogeneic stem cell transplant. CDR3 residues: CASSPHLRAGSEQYF. The CDR3 DNA reads as TGTGCCAGCAGCCCACACCTTCGGGCGGGAAGCGAGCAGTACTTC.